The 18 T cell receptor beta chains below were found in one sample sequenced in a study of metastatic and nonmetastatic thyroid tumors. TCRdb re-called the PCR reads via MiXCR. Counted here are under 25,000 clones, over 25% occurring once; the ten biggest clones make up over 6%. Thyroid surgery was preceded by no treatment in any patient. The sequenced sample consisted of blood. Receptor source: a female donor with papillary thyroid cancer or a benign thyroid nodule (not recorded which). Some clones in this sample may be carry-over from other donors' samples.

This clone is medium-sized (0.01 to 0.1%) in the sample. The rearrangement joins TRBV12-3 or TRBV12-4 to TRBJ2-7, with 7 bases fitting TRBD1. V was pared by 5 bases and J by 6 bases, with 7 bases of the junction left unmatched. The CDR3 runs to 13 residues. The CDR3 loop reads CASSPNTGAEQYF. The CDR3, as DNA: TGTGCCAGCAGTCCGAACACAGGGGCCGAGCAGTACTTC.

The rearrangement joins TRBV14 to TRBJ1-1, with 10 bases fitting TRBD1. Losses at the gene ends were 4 bases for V and 5 bases for J; bases not matched to a gene: 7. Germline V gives CDR1 SGHDN, CDR2 FVKESK. There are 15 residues in the CDR3. The CDR3 is CASSPVGQGNTEAFF. DNA for the CDR3: TGTGCCAGCAGCCCAGTGGGACAGGGGAATACTGAAGCTTTCTTT. The whole variable domain, remainder taken from reference TRBV14 and TRBJ1-1, is EAGVTQFPSHSVIEKGQTVTLRCDPISGHDNLYWYRRVMGKEIKFLLHFVKESKQDESGMPNNRFLAERTGGTYSTLKVQPAELEDSGVYFCASSPVGQGNTEAFFGQGTRLTVV.

The chain has TRBV2 and TRBJ2-2; D is ambiguous. The length of the CDR3 is 15 residues. In germline, CDR1 is SNHLY, CDR2 FYNNEI. With 7 bases removed from V and 4 bases from J, the gap between germline ends came to 16 bases. The CDR3 coding sequence is TGTGCCAGCACCCTAAATGTAGTTCTCACCGGGGAGCTGTTTTTT. It specifies CASTLNVVLTGELFF.

As regards this clone: At one of its ends the junction is not consistent with the germline gene, which may arise from a read error. The genes are TRBV7-9 and TRBJ2-7; TRBD1 is a possible D gene (5 bases). The V gene's germline CDR1 is SEHNR and CDR2 FQNEAQ (reference sequence). The CDR3 runs 14 residues. Written as DNA, the CDR3 is TGTGACAGCAGCCCCGTAGGGGCCAGCTACGAGCAGTACTTC. This translates into CDSSPVGASYEQYF.

The gene calls are TRBV13 and TRBJ2-7; the D call may be TRBD1 or TRBD2 (5 bases each). Germline loops: CDR1 PRHDT, CDR2 FYEKMQ (reference sequence). V was clipped by 8 bases and J by 4 bases, with 18 bases between them. CDR3 length: 14 amino acids. The CDR3 spells CASSYGGQPYEQYF. The CDR3 nucleotides are TGTGCCAGCTCCTACGGAGGACAACCGTACGAGCAGTACTTC.

This clone has just a few counts. CDR3: CASSEKGDVYEKLFF. The CDR3 DNA follows: TGTGCCAGCAGTGAAAAAGGGGACGTTTATGAAAAACTGTTTTTT. The chain recombines TRBV6-1 with TRBJ1-4; possibly TRBD1 for D (5 bases). Germline V gene sequence: CDR1 MNHNS, CDR2 SASEGT. The CDR3 is 15 amino acids. Deletions cut 2 bases from V and 6 bases from J, with 13 bases between.

With regard to this clone: At one of its ends the junction is not consistent with the germline gene, which may arise from a read error. The genes are TRBV20-1 and TRBJ2-2, with 10 bases fitting TRBD2. CDR3 length: 15 residues. The V gene's germline CDR1 is DFQATT and CDR2 SNEGSKA (reference sequence). As DNA, the CDR3 is TGCAGTGCTATAGCGGGGGGCCGGAACACCGTGGAGCTGTTTTTT. This translates into CSAIAGGRNTVELFF.

This clone qualifies as medium-sized. This sequence joins TRBV27 and TRBJ2-7; TRBD2 matches 7 bases. The V and J ends lost 5 bases and 2 bases, in that order; junction bases with no gene match: 12. CDR1 and CDR2 from the germline V gene are MNHEY and SMNVEV (reference sequence). The CDR3 is made up of 16 amino acids. The CDR3 bases are TGTGCCAGCAGTGAGTCTCCGGGACTAAGCCCCTACGAGCAGTACTTC. Translated, it gives CASSESPGLSPYEQYF.

This clone was observed many times. This chain joins TRBV20-1 and TRBJ1-3; D is uncertain. CDR1 and CDR2 from the germline V gene are DFQATT and SNEGSKA (reference sequence). This CDR3 is built from 13 residues. V gave up 4 bases and J gave up 0 bases, with 7 bases separating them. Here the CDR3 reads CSAIVNSGNTIYF. The CDR3 DNA reads as TGCAGTGCTATTGTGAACTCTGGAAACACCATATATTTT.

This clone was found many times. The chain employs TRBV6-2 or TRBV6-3 and TRBJ1-5; D not resolved. The CDR3 spans 14 residues. In germline, CDR1 is MNHEY, CDR2 SVGEGT. The ends were cut back, 5 bases at V and 2 bases at J, with 10 bases in the middle. The CDR3 nucleotides are TGTGCCAGCAGTGTGGAGGGCGGCAATCAGCCCCAGCATTTT. Translating gives CASSVEGGNQPQHF.

The chain has TRBV30 and TRBJ1-2, with a possible D match to TRBD1 (5 bases). Germline V gene data show CDR1 as GTSNPN and CDR2 as SVGIG (reference sequence). The ends were cut back, 0 bases at V and 10 bases at J, with 15 bases in the middle. The CDR3 length is 13 residues. The CDR3 DNA is TGTGCCTGGAGTGTAGGGACGCCGGGGGACTACACCTTC. Its translation: CAWSVGTPGDYTF.

The gene calls are TRBV12-3 or TRBV12-4 and TRBJ2-3, with unresolved D. The CDR3 contains 18 residues. V lost 5 bases, J lost 3 bases, and 24 bases lay in between. The CDR3 spells CASSTSSQASLRTDTQYF. CDR3 DNA: TGTGCCAGCAGTACTTCCAGCCAGGCCTCACTAAGAACAGATACGCAGTATTTT.

This clone was recorded many times. V gene TRBV30 combines with J gene TRBJ1-3; D uncertain. The V and J ends lost 4 bases and 4 bases respectively, with 11 bases between them. The CDR3 consists of 13 residues. In germline, CDR1 is GTSNPN, CDR2 SVGIG (reference sequence). The CDR3 is CAWNPLDGNTIYF. Here the CDR3 DNA reads TGTGCCTGGAACCCCCTTGACGGAAACACCATATATTTT.

V gene TRBV9 combines with J gene TRBJ2-3; perhaps D is TRBD1 or TRBD2 (7 bases each). Germline CDR1 and CDR2: SGDLS and YYNGEE. The CDR3 contains 15 residues. Trimming took off 0 bases at V and 6 bases at J, with 14 bases between the two ends. The CDR3 protein is CASSVESRGGDTQYF. Here the CDR3 DNA reads TGTGCCAGCAGCGTAGAATCCAGGGGGGGGGATACGCAGTATTTT.

This clone was seen a handful of times. The CDR3 spells CASIDGGRTTEAFF. Here the CDR3 DNA reads TGTGCCAGTATAGATGGGGGCAGGACGACTGAAGCTTTCTTT. The chain links TRBV19 to TRBJ1-1; tentatively, D is TRBD1 (6 bases). The CDR3 contains 14 residues. Germline values: CDR1 LNHDA, CDR2 SQIVND (reference sequence). With 7 bases removed from V and 5 bases from J, the gap between germline ends came to 17 bases.

This clone came up a few times. Relative to the germline gene, one junction end is altered; a read error may explain this. This chain links TRBV6-2 or TRBV6-3 with TRBJ2-6; the D gene is possibly TRBD1 (6 bases). CDR1 is MNHEY and CDR2 is SVGEGT in the germline V gene. The CDR3 runs to 15 residues. In DNA, the CDR3 is TGTGCCAGCAGCCCCGACAGCTCTGGGGACAACGTACTGACTTTC. As protein: CASSPDSSGDNVLTF.

V gene TRBV20-1 combines with J gene TRBJ2-3; no clear D. The V end lost 2 bases, the J end lost 6 bases, and 9 bases lay between the germline ends. The length of the CDR3 is 12 residues. Germline loops: CDR1 DFQATT, CDR2 SNEGSKA (reference sequence). CDR3 in DNA: TGCAGTGCTAGATCCTTGCTGGATACGCAGTATTTT. Translation gives CSARSLLDTQYF.

This clone was observed at least ten times. V is TRBV5-1 and J is TRBJ1-1; TRBD1 matches at 8 bases. V shed 4 bases, J shed 6 bases, and the junction held 5 bases outside the gene matches. Germline V gives CDR1 SGHRS, CDR2 YFSETQ. The CDR3 totals 13 residues. CDR3: CASSAPGGSEAFF. CDR3 DNA sequence: TGCGCCAGCAGCGCCCCAGGGGGCTCTGAAGCTTTCTTT. The complete variable domain, with remaining parts taken from reference TRBV5-1 and TRBJ1-1, reads KAGVTQTPRYLIKTRGQQVTLSCSPISGHRSVSWYQQTPGQGLQFLFEYFSETQRNKGNFPGRFSGRQFSNSRSEMNVSTLELGDSALYLCASSAPGGSEAFFGQGTRLTVV.